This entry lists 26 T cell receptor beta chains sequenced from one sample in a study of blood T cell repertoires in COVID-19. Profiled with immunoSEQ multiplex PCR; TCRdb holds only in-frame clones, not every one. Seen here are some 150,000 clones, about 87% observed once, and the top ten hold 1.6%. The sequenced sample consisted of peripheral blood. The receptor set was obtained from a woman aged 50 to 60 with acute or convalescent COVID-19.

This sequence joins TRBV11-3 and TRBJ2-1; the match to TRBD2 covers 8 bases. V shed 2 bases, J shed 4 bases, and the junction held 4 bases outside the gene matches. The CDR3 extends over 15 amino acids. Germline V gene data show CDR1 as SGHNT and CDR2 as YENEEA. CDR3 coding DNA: TGTGCCAGCAGCTTATTGAGCGGGGGATACAATGAGCAGTTCTTC. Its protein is CASSLLSGGYNEQFF.

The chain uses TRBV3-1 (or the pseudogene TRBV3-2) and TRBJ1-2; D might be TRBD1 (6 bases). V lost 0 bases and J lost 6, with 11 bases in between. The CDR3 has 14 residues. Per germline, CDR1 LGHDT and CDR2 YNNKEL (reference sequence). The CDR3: CASSQDEAGDGYTF. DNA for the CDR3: TGTGCCAGCAGCCAAGACGAGGCAGGGGATGGCTACACCTTC.

The CDR3 DNA reads as TGTGCCATCAGGGACAGGGAGTATGGCTACACCTTC. Encoded protein: CAIRDREYGYTF. The chain is built from TRBV10-3 and TRBJ1-2; TRBD1 matches 8 bases. The V segment lost 6 bases and the J segment 5 bases; nucleotides outside the gene matches: 2. This CDR3 has 12 residues. Germline CDR1 is ENHRY and CDR2 is SYGVKD.

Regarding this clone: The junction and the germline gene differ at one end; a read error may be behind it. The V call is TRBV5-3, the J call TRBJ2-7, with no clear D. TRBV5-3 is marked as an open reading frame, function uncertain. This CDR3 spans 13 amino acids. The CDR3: CARSSTNTYKTCF. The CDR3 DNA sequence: TGTGCCAGAAGCTCCACCAATACGTACAAAACGTGCTTC.

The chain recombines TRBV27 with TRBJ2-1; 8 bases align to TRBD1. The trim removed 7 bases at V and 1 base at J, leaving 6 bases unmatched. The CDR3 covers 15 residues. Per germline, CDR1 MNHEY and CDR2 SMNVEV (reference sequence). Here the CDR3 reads CASTTTGESYNEQFF. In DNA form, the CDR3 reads TGTGCCAGCACCACGACAGGGGAATCCTACAATGAGCAGTTCTTC.

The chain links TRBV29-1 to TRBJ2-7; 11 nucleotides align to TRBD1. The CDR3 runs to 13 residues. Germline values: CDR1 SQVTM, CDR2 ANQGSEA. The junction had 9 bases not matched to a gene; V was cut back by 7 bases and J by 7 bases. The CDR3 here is CSAEGQGVREQYF. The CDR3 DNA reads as TGCAGCGCTGAGGGACAGGGGGTGAGAGAGCAGTACTTC.

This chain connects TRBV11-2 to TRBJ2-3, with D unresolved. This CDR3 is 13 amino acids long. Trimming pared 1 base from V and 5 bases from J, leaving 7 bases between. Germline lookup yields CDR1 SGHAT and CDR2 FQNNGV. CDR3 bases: TGTGCCAGCAGCTTAGGGCATCAAGATACGCAGTATTTT. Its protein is CASSLGHQDTQYF.

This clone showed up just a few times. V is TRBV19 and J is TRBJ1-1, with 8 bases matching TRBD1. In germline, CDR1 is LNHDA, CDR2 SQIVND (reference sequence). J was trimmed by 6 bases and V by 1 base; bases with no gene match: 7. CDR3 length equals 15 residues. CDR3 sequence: CASSIAVQGGSEAFF. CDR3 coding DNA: TGTGCCAGTAGTATAGCCGTACAGGGGGGGTCTGAAGCTTTCTTT.

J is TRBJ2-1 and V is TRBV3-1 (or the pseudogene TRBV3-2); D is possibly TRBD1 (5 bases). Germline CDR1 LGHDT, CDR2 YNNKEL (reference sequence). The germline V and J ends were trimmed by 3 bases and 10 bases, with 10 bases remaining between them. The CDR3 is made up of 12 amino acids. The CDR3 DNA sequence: TGTGCCAGCAGCCATGGGTCAGGGGAGCAGTTCTTC. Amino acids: CASSHGSGEQFF.

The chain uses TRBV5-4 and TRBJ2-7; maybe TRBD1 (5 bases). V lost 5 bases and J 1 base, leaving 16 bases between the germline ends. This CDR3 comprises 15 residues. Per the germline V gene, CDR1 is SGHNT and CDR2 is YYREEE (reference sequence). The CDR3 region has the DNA TGTGCCAGCAGAACCGACAGCTCTCCATCCTACGAGCAGTACTTC. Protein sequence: CASRTDSSPSYEQYF. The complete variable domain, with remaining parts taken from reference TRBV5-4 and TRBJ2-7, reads ETGVTQSPTHLIKTRGQQVTLRCSSQSGHNTVSWYQQALGQGPQFIFQYYREEENGRGNFPPRFSGLQFPNYSSELNVNALELDDSALYLCASRTDSSPSYEQYFGPGTRLTVT.

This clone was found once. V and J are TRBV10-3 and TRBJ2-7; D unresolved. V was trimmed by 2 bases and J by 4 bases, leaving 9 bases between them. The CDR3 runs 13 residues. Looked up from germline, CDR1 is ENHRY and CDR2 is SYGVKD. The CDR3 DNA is TGTGCCATCAGTGAGGACAAAAAATACGAGCAGTACTTC. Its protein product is CAISEDKKYEQYF.

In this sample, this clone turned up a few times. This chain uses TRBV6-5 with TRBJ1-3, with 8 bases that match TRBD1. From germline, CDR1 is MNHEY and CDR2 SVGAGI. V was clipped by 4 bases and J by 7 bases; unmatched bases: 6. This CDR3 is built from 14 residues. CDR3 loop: CASSSQGAWNTIYF. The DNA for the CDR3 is TGTGCCAGCAGTTCTCAGGGGGCCTGGAACACCATATATTTT.

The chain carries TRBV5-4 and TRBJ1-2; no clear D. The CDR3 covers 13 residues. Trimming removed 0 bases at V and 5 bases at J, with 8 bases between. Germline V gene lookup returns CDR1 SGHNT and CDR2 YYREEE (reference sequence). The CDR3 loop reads CASSLERAYGYTF. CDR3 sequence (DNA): TGTGCCAGCAGCTTGGAGAGGGCTTATGGCTACACCTTC.

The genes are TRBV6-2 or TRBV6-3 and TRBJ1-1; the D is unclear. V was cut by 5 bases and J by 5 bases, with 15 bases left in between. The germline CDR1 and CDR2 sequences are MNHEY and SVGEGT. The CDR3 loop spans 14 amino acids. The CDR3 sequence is CASSDGRGRTEAFF. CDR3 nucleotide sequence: TGTGCCAGCAGTGACGGACGGGGAAGAACTGAAGCTTTCTTT.

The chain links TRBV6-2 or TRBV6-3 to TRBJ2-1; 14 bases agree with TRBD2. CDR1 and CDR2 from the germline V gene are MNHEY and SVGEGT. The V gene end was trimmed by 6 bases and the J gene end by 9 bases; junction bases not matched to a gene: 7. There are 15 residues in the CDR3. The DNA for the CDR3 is TGTGCCAGCAGCCGCCGACTAGCGGGAGGGGGTGAGCAGTTCTTC. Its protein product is CASSRRLAGGGEQFF.

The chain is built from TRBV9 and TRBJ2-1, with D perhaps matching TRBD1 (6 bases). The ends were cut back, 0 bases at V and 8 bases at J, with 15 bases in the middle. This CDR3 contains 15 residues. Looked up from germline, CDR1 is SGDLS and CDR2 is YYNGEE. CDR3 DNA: TGTGCCAGCAGCGTAGCGGGGACACTGGGGGATGAGCAGTTCTTC. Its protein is CASSVAGTLGDEQFF.

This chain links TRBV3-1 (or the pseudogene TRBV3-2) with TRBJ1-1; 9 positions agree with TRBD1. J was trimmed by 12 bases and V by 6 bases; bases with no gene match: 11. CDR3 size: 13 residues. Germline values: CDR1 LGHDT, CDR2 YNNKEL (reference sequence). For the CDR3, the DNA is TGTGCCAGCAGTACCTCCGGGACAGGGCGAACTTTCTTT. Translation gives CASSTSGTGRTFF.

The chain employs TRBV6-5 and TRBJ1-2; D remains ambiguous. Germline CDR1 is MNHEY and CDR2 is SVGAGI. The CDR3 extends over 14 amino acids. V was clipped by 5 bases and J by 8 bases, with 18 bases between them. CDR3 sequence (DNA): TGTGCCAGCAGTCCCATCCCTCGGGAAGGAGGCTACACCTTC. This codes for CASSPIPREGGYTF.

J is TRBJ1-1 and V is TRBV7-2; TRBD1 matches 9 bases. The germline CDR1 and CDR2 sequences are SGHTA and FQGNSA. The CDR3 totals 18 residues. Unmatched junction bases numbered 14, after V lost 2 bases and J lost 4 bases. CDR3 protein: CASSLKRVGQGRTTEAFF. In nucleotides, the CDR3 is TGTGCCAGCAGCTTAAAACGGGTGGGACAGGGCCGAACCACTGAAGCTTTCTTT. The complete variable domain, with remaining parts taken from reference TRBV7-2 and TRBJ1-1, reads GAGVSQSPSNKVTEKGKDVELRCDPISGHTALYWYRQSLGQGLEFLIYFQGNSAPDKSGLPSDRFSAERTGGSVSTLTIQRTQQEDSAVYLCASSLKRVGQGRTTEAFFGQGTRLTVV.

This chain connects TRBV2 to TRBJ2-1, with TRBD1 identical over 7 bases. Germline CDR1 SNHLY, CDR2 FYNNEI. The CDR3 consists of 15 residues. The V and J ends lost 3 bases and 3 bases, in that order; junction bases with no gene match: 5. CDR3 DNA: TGTGCCAGCAGTGACTTGACAGGGCTCTACAATGAGCAGTTCTTC. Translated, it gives CASSDLTGLYNEQFF.

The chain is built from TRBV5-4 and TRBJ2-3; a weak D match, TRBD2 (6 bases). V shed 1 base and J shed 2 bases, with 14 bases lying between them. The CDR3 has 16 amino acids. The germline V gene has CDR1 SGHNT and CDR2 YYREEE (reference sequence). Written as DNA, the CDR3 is TGTGCCAGCAGCTTGCCGGCGGCGGGAACCACAGATACGCAGTATTTT. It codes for CASSLPAAGTTDTQYF.

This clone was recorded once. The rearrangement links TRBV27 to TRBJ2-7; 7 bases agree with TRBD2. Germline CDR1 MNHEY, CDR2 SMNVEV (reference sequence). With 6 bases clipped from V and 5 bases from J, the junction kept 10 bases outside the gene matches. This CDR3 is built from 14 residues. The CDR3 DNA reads TGTGCCAGCAGCCCCGGGGGGTTTACGAACGAGCAGTACTTC. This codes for CASSPGGFTNEQYF.

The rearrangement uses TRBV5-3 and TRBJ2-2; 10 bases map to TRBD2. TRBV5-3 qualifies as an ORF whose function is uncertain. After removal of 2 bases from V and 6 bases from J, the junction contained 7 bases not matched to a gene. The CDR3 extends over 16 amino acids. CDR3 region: CARSFVTSGDPGELFF. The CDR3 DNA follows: TGTGCCAGAAGCTTTGTAACTAGCGGGGATCCCGGGGAGCTGTTTTTT.

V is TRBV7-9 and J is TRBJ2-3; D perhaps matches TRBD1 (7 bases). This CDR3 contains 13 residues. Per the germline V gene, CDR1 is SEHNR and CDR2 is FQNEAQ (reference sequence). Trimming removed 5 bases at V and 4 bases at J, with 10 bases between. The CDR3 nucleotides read TGTGCCAGCAGCCAGGGGGGAGCAGATACGCAGTATTTT. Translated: CASSQGGADTQYF.

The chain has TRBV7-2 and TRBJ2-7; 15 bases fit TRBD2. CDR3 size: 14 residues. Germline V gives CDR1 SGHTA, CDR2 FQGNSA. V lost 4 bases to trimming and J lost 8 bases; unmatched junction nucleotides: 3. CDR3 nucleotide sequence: TGTGCCAGCAGCTACGGACTAGCGGGGGGGCAGCAGTACTTC. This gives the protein CASSYGLAGGQQYF.

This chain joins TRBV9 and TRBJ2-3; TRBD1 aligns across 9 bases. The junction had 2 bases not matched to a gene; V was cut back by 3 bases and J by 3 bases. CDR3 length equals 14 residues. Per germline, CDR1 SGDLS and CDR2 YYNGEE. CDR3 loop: CASSEGQGTDTQYF. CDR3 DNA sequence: TGTGCCAGCAGCGAGGGACAGGGAACAGATACGCAGTATTTT.